These 8 T cell receptor beta chains were sequenced from one sample in a study of blood T cells in healthy people across ages. Alongside a J-beta primer mix, a sample-barcoded 5' primer served in a second PCR lasting about 7 to 11 cycles. One entry per CDR3 protein results from TCRdb running MiXCR on the 5' RACE reads. The sample has some 900,000 distinct CDR3 sequences; approximately 49% are singletons. Sample: blood. The receptor source for this set is a man aged 25 to 40 in good health.

The rearrangement links TRBV4-3 to TRBJ1-6, with D possibly TRBD1 on 5 matching bases. This CDR3 contains 15 residues. CDR1 is LGHNA and CDR2 is YSLEER in the germline V gene. V was clipped by 4 bases and J by 11 bases, with 18 bases between them. CDR3 nucleotides: TGCGCCAGCAGCCGCGCACACGGGGACCAGGCACCCCTCCACTTT. It codes for CASSRAHGDQAPLHF.

In its sample, this clonotype was seen a few times. The chain recombines TRBV12-3 or TRBV12-4 with TRBJ1-2; TRBD1 matches at 8 bases. The trim removed 5 bases at V and 5 bases at J, leaving 4 bases unmatched. The length of the CDR3 is 13 residues. The CDR3 loop is CASSEDRAYGYTF. CDR3 bases: TGTGCCAGCAGTGAGGACAGGGCGTATGGCTACACCTTC.

This chain connects TRBV9 to TRBJ2-1; D remains ambiguous. V lost 0 bases, J lost 12 bases, and 10 bases lay in between. Germline CDR1 and CDR2: SGDLS and YYNGEE. The CDR3 loop spans 12 amino acids. The CDR3 DNA sequence: TGTGCCAGCAGCGTAGAACGTGGTCCGCAGTTCTTC. Translated, it gives CASSVERGPQFF.

This clonotype appeared a few times. V and J are TRBV7-2 and TRBJ2-4; 9 positions match TRBD1. Germline assignment: CDR1 SGHTA and CDR2 FQGNSA. The CDR3 has 18 residues. Trimming removed 0 bases from V and 2 bases from J; junction bases left unmatched: 8. CDR3 coding DNA: TGTGCCAGCAGCTTAGCCTTTGAGGGACAGGGCTCCAAAAACATTCAGTACTTC. Protein sequence: CASSLAFEGQGSKNIQYF.

This chain connects TRBV3-1 to TRBJ2-6; 10 nucleotides line up with TRBD2. V trimming: 1 base; J trimming: 12 bases; junction bases outside the gene matches: 9. This CDR3 has 16 residues. Per the germline V gene, CDR1 is LGHDT and CDR2 is YNNKEL (reference sequence). The CDR3 bases are TGTGCCAGCAGCCAAGGCCTAGCGGGGGTTTTGGGCGTCCTGACTTTC. Translating it yields CASSQGLAGVLGVLTF.

The chain uses TRBV20-1 and TRBJ2-1; D is undetermined. CDR3 length: 12 residues. Between the trimmed V and J ends, which lost 0 bases and 9 bases, there was a span of 9 bases. From germline, CDR1 is DFQATT and CDR2 SNEGSKA (reference sequence). This CDR3 is CSARDLAGEQFF. For the CDR3, the DNA is TGCAGTGCTAGAGATTTGGCTGGTGAGCAGTTCTTC.

The V call is TRBV12-3 or TRBV12-4, the J call TRBJ1-1; D ambiguous. Trimming shortened V by 2 bases and J by 1 base, and 14 bases separated the two germline ends. The CDR3 extends over 16 amino acids. The chain's CDR3 is CASSLRAGGQNTEAFF. The DNA for the CDR3 is TGTGCCAGCAGTTTAAGAGCCGGCGGCCAGAACACTGAAGCTTTCTTT.

The table lists this clonotype with many counts. This rearrangement joins TRBV7-8 to TRBJ2-1; D may be TRBD1 or TRBD2 (6 bases each). Trimming removed 7 bases from V and 9 bases from J, with 19 bases in between. The CDR3 is made up of 14 amino acids. Germline CDR1 and CDR2: SGHVS and FQNEAQ. This CDR3 is CASTMEFGGSEQFF. CDR3 in DNA: TGTGCCAGCACTATGGAGTTCGGGGGCTCTGAGCAGTTCTTC.